The subject of this entry is one T cell receptor beta chain. The table lists this clonotype with many counts. Its antigen target is currently unknown. Base qualities are not at hand, and no much larger clone is one base apart. Stable Graves' hyperthyroidism was defined as the absence of progression to ophthalmopathy over 18 months of follow-up. The hyperthyroidism patients were between 18 and 65 years old and newly diagnosed, with a disease duration of less than 2 months. The study excluded patients with uncontrolled infections, other autoimmune diseases, pregnancy or lactation. Clinical symptoms, serum thyroxine and TRAb, thyroid ultrasound, and orbital computed tomography formed the basis for the diagnoses. PBMCs were separated from 8 to 10 ml of fresh peripheral blood using Ficoll-Paque density gradient centrifugation. Total RNA was extracted with Trizol reagent, and quality was checked on an Agilent 2100 Bioanalyzer.

This entry belongs to a study of T cells in Graves' hyperthyroidism and ophthalmopathy (dated by TCRdb to 2018 to 2020). Background for the entire study: Peripheral blood samples were taken at initial diagnosis, before any treatment was given. To identify distinguishing TCR V-J signatures, a discovery cohort of some 100 patients was used, comprising 43 with Graves' ophthalmopathy and about 59 with stable Graves' hyperthyroidism. Prospective prediction of ophthalmopathy was tested in an independent validation cohort consisting of 18 to 20 hyperthyroidism patients and approximately 16 patients who later progressed to ophthalmopathy. The approximately 90 discovery patients were randomly split 7:3 into training and test sets. In roughly six Graves' hyperthyroidism patients, the study also compared T-cell repertoires from thyroid tissue with T-cell repertoires from blood. Following sampling, methimazole starting at 30 mg daily was given to hyperthyroidism patients, and high-dose intravenous methylprednisolone was given to ophthalmopathy patients. According to the paper, TCR Vbeta CDR3 sequencing was carried out on some 140 peripheral blood samples, which came from approximately 43 ophthalmopathy, some 73 hyperthyroidism and about 17 progressor patients. The study at large found these results: Most expanded thyroid clonotypes (frequency above 0.001) were also found in blood, which suggests that blood repertoires may mirror thyroid immune responses. In cross-validation, a model built on a 13 V-J signature told ophthalmopathy apart from stable hyperthyroidism with 85% to 90% sensitivity and around 84% specificity, and in testing the same model reached 80%/75%. During validation, the model predicted progression to ophthalmopathy a median of roughly 7.1 months ahead of onset, with 60% to 71% sensitivity and 72.22% specificity. Sample size was not statistically predetermined, and blinding of investigators to group allocation was not performed.

TCR beta CDR3 regions were amplified from RNA transcripts. For the first round of RT-PCR on the TCR CDR3, the HTBI primer set was used together with the Qiagen OneStep RT-PCR kit. The libraries were constructed in a second round of multiplex PCR and then size-selected and purified. Sequencing of the libraries was done on an Illumina HiSeq2000 using paired-end 100 bp reads. The study's processing was this. SOAPnuke was used to process the raw data, with reads discarded if the reads contained adapters or uncalled bases, had a mean Phred below 15, or lacked an exact constant-primer or identifier match. COPE v1.2.5 was used to merge the high-quality paired reads, and each unique nucleotide sequence was defined as a clonotype. MiTCR v1.1 was used to align the clonotypes against IMGT TRBV, TRBD and TRBJ reference segments. Analysis was restricted to V-J combinations with a frequency above 0.0001, which covered just over 98% of repertoires. A TCS score was defined as the ratio of F50 (clonal expansion) to E x V (chaos), with BLOSUM62-based TCRdist applied between CDR3 peptides within each V-J. Welch's t-statistics and random forest reduced fewer than 600 V-J features to around 14, which were used in a naive Bayes classifier (R e1071). TCRdb handled the public reads itself, with Q25 trimming in fastp and clone calling in MiXCR, and kept productive beta chains. Merged by CDR3 protein, the rows form single entries marked with the most common genes and DNA. These V and J calls are TCRdb output, not the study's own analysis. Within this sample are about 710,000 distinct CDR3 sequences, with 15% to 20% of them counted one time only. The ten largest clones capture around 8% of the sample.

Sequences MDHEN (CDR1) and SYDVKM (CDR2) are obtained from the germline V gene. The CDR3 has 15 amino acids, counting the end cysteine and phenylalanine. This entry keeps only the CDR3 DNA: 45 bases, framed from base 1. V loses 6 bases of germline sequence and J loses 1 base, and the interval between the two ends is 13 bases. The sequence came from a man aged 18 to 30 with Graves' hyperthyroidism. Recombination linked TRBV28 to TRBJ2-1; D gene: possibly TRBD2, on 7 matching bases. The sequenced material came from blood. The DNA sequence is as follows: TGTGCCAGCAGGGGGGGGGCGGGGTCCTACAATGAGCAGTTCTTC. Its product reads: CASRGGAGSYNEQFF.